This entry is about one TCR beta chain. Its specificity is unknown. Time point indicated: persistent/refractory GD, antithyroid drugs over 5 years with positive TRAb. Isolated PBMC RNA provided the starting material for the TCR library. The source of the sample is a study of regulatory T cells in long-lasting Graves disease. Study-wide context: Patients met the persistent Graves' disease definition after over 5 years of antithyroid drugs with positive TSH receptor antibodies.

According to the study, TCR beta libraries were built with iRepertoire HTBI primers and CDR3-region Arm-PCR. TCRdb reprocessed the multiplex PCR reads via MiXCR and lists one record per CDR3 protein. Of some 420,000 distinct CDR3 sequences in the sample, 20% to 25% were seen once. Broader study findings: In persistent patients, shared public clonotypes (2,741) outnumbered those in new patients (966).

The source material was peripheral blood mononuclear cells (PBMCs), sampled when the disease was refractory, from a patient treated with antithyroid drugs. This TCR was recovered from a female donor with Graves disease.

The CDR3 DNA follows: TGTGCCAGCAGCCAAGGTGTACAGAGCAATCAGCCCCAGCATTTT. Amino acid sequence: CASSQGVQSNQPQHF. The rearrangement links TRBV3-1 to TRBJ1-5; D gene unclear. The germline gives CDR1 LGHDT, CDR2 YNNKEL (reference sequence). The CDR3 totals 15 residues. Between the trimmed V and J ends, which lost 1 base and 1 base, there was a span of 8 bases. The full variable domain, rest sourced from reference TRBV3-1 and TRBJ1-5, is DTAVSQTPKYLVTQMGNDKSIKCEQNLGHDTMYWYKQDSKKFLKIMFSYNNKELIINETVPNRFSPKSPDKAHLNLHINSLELGDSAVYFCASSQGVQSNQPQHFGDGTRLSIL.